Described below is a single TCR beta chain sequence and its context. Antigen unknown. There are 16 residues in the CDR3. CDR1 ENHRY and CDR2 SYGVKD come from the germline V gene. With 4 bases clipped from V and 4 bases from J, the junction kept 9 bases outside the gene matches. Chemo-refractory metastatic non-small-cell lung cancer patients were treated with focal radiation plus CTLA-4 blockade with ipilimumab. The data derive from a study of radiotherapy plus CTLA-4 blockade in lung cancer. Study details: For approximately 17% of patients, objective responses occurred, and about 33% had disease control.

General study points: Response was reportedly best predicted by early blood T cell clone dynamics, with interferon-beta.

Clones were read by immunoSEQ multiplex PCR, and TCRdb kept only the in-frame ones, dropping some. In the table there are fewer than 50,000 clones, 65% to 90% of which are singletons. The sequenced sample was peripheral blood, obtained from a patient treated with radiotherapy plus ipilimumab. The chain links TRBV10-3 to TRBJ2-2, with 7 nucleotides matching TRBD2. The sequence was obtained from a human donor with non-small cell lung cancer whose response to radiotherapy plus ipilimumab could not be evaluated. The CDR3 spells CAISATGRTGTGELFF. CDR3 coding DNA: TGTGCCATCAGTGCAACCGGGAGGACGGGCACCGGGGAGCTGTTTTTT.